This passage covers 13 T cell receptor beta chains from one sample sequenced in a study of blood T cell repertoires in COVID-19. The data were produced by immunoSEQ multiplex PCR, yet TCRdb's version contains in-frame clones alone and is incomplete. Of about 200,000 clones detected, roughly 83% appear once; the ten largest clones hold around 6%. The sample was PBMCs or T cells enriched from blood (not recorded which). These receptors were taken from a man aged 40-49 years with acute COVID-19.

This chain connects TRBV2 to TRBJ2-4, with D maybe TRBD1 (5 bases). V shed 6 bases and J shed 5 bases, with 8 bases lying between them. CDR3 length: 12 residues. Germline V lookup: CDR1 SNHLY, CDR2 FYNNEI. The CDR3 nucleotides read TGTGCCAGCAGGACAGAAGAAAACATTCAGTACTTC. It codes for CASRTEENIQYF.

CDR3 sequence: CATSDSGQGADQPQHF. The CDR3 nucleotides are TGTGCCACCAGTGATTCGGGACAGGGGGCGGACCAGCCCCAGCATTTT. The genes are TRBV24-1 and TRBJ1-5; 12 bases map to TRBD1. Germline V gene lookup returns CDR1 KGHDR and CDR2 SFDVKD. This CDR3 is 16 amino acids long. Germline trimming cut 2 bases from V and 7 bases from J; bases unmatched to any gene: 5.

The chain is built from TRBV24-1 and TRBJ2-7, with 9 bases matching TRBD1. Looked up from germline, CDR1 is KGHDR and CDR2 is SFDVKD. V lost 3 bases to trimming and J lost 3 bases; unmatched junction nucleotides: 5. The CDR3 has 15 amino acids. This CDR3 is CATSDGGQGHYEQYF. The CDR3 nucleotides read TGTGCCACCAGTGATGGGGGACAGGGACACTACGAGCAGTACTTC.

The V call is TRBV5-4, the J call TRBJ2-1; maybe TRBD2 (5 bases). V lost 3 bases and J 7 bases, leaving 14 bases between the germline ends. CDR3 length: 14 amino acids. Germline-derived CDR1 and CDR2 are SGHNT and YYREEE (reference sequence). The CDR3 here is CASSSWTQGNEQFF. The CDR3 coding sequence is TGTGCCAGCAGCTCCTGGACTCAAGGGAATGAGCAGTTCTTC.

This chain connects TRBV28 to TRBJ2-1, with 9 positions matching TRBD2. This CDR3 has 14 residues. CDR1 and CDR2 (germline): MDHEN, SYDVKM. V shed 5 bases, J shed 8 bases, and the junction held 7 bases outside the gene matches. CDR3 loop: CASSGREGLDEQFF. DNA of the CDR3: TGTGCCAGCAGTGGGCGGGAGGGCCTGGATGAGCAGTTCTTC.

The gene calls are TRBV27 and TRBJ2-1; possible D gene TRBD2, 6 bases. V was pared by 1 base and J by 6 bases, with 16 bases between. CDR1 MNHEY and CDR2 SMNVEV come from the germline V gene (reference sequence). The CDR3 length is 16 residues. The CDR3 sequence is CASSLLPGVKGNEQFF. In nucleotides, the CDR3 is TGTGCCAGCAGTTTATTACCGGGAGTAAAAGGCAATGAGCAGTTCTTC.

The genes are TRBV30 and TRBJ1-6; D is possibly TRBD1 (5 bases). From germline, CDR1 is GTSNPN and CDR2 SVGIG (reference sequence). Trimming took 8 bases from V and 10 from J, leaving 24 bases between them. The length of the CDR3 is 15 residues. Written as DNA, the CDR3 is TGTGCCCTTGCGGGGCCCGGAACTGGGTACTCACCCCTCCACTTT. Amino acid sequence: CALAGPGTGYSPLHF.

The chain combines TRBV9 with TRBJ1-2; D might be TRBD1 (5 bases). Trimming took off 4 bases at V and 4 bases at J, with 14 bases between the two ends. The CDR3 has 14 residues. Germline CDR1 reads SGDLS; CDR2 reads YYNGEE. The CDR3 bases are TGTGCCAGCAGCAGTCGGTACCAGGGCTATGGCTACACCTTC. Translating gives CASSSRYQGYGYTF.

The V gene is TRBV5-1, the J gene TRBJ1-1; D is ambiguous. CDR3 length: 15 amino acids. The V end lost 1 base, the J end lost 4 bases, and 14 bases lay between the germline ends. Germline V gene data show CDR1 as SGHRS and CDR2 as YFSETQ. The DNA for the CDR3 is TGCGCCAGCAGCTTGTCCGGGAAGCTAAGCACTGAAGCTTTCTTT. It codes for CASSLSGKLSTEAFF.

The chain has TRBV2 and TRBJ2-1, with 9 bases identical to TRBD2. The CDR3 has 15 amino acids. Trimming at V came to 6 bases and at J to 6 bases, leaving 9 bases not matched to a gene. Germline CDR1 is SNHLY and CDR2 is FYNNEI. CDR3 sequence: CASSRSGGNPNEQFF. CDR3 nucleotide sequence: TGTGCCAGCAGCCGTAGCGGGGGCAATCCCAATGAGCAGTTCTTC.

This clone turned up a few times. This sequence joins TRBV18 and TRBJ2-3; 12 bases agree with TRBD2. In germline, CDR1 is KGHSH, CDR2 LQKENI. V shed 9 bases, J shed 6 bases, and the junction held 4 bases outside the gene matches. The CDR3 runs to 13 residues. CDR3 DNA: TGTGCCAGTTCTACTAGCGGGAGGGATACGCAGTATTTT. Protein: CASSTSGRDTQYF.

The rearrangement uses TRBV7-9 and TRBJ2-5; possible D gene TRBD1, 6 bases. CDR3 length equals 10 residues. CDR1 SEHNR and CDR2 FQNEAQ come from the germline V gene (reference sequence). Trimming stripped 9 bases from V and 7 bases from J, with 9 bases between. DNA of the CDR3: TGTGCCAGTGGGGGCGCGACCCAGTACTTC. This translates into CASGGATQYF.

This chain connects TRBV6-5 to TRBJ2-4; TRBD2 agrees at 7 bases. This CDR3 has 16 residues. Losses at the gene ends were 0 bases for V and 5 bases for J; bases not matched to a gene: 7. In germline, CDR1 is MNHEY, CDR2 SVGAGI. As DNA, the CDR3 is TGTGCCAGCAGTTACTCGTTCGGCCTAGCGGAAAACATTCAGTACTTC. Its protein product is CASSYSFGLAENIQYF.